A selection of T cell receptor beta chains follows, all from one sample in a study of blood T cells in healthy people across ages. TCRdb fed the 5' RACE reads into MiXCR, producing one record per CDR3 protein. The table includes about 690,000 distinct CDR3 sequences, around 38% detected once. The sequenced sample was blood. The receptors derive from a man older than 75 in good health. The CDR3 runs from the conserved cysteine through the conserved F or W. The D gene is left open where the match is weak. Clone sizes are given selectively: once, few, many, or a class where the clone is expanded.

v_call,d_call,cdr3_length,j_call,clone_size,cdr3_nt,cdr3_aa
TRBV18,TRBD1,14,TRBJ2-7,.,TGTGCCAGCTCACTCGGACAGGCTCCCTACGAGCAGTACTTC,CASSLGQAPYEQYF
TRBV5-6,TRBD1,17,TRBJ2-1,few,TGTGCCAGCAGCTTTAAAAGGACAGGGGGCGCCTACAATGAGCAGTTCTTC,CASSFKRTGGAYNEQFF
TRBV20-1,.,13,TRBJ2-1,.,TGCAGTGCTAGAGAAGACAGATACAATGAGCAGTTCTTC,CSAREDRYNEQFF
TRBV6-6,TRBD1,16,TRBJ1-4,.,TGTGCCAGCAGTTTGCGACAGGGGTGGGGTAATGAAAAACTGTTTTTT,CASSLRQGWGNEKLFF
TRBV28,.,15,TRBJ1-6,.,TGTGCCAGCAGTGGGCTTGTGGGGAATAATTCACCCCTCCACTTT,CASSGLVGNNSPLHF
TRBV12-3/TRBV12-4,.,14,TRBJ1-1,few,TGTGCCAGCAGTTTTCAGGGCCCGAGGACTGAAGCTTTCTTT,CASSFQGPRTEAFF
TRBV6-5,.,15,TRBJ1-2,.,TGTGCCAGCAGCACGGATACGACACGGGGAGGCGGCTACACCTTC,CASSTDTTRGGGYTF
TRBV11-2,TRBD2,16,TRBJ2-3,.,TGTGCCAGCAGCCGGGACGGACTAGAAGGTCTAGATACGCAGTATTTT,CASSRDGLEGLDTQYF
TRBV20-1,TRBD1,13,TRBJ2-4,.,TGCAGTGCCAGACAGGGTTTGGAAAACATTCAGTACTTC,CSARQGLENIQYF
TRBV5-1,TRBD1,15,TRBJ2-1,few,TGCGCCAGCAGCGGGAGGACAGGGGGATACAATGAGCAGTTCTTC,CASSGRTGGYNEQFF
TRBV20-1,.,13,TRBJ1-5,.,TGCAGTGCTAGTGCACATAGCAATCAGCCCCAGCATTTT,CSASAHSNQPQHF
TRBV29-1,TRBD1,14,TRBJ1-2,.,TGCAGCGTTGAAAACGGGACAGGGAACTATGGCTACACCTTC,CSVENGTGNYGYTF
TRBV20-1,.,16,TRBJ2-1,.,TGCAGTGCTGAGGGCCTTGGGGGGATACCCTACAATGAGCAGTTCTTC,CSAEGLGGIPYNEQFF
TRBV29-1,.,13,TRBJ2-5,many,TGCAGCGTTGAAGGCTCGGGGGTGCAGACCCAGTACTTC,CSVEGSGVQTQYF
TRBV29-1,TRBD2,15,TRBJ2-2,.,TGCAGCGTTGTTTGGACTAGCGGGATTCGAGGGGAGCTGTTTTTT,CSVVWTSGIRGELFF
TRBV7-9,TRBD1,14,TRBJ1-2,.,TGTGCCAGCAGCGTGGAGGGGGCAACCTATGGCTACACCTTC,CASSVEGATYGYTF
TRBV6-2/TRBV6-3,TRBD2,19,TRBJ2-5,.,TGTGCCAGCAGCTATCTAGCGGGGATCACCTCGTACGACCAAGAGACCCAGTACTTC,CASSYLAGITSYDQETQYF
TRBV7-9,TRBD1,16,TRBJ2-5,.,TGTGCCAGCAGCTCAAGCGGACAGGGATCCCAAGAGACCCGGTACTTC,CASSSSGQGSQETRYF
TRBV18,TRBD2,16,TRBJ2-5,.,TGTGCCAGCTCACCTCCCGGGACTAGAAGGTCGGAGACCCAGTACTTC,CASSPPGTRRSETQYF
TRBV20-1,TRBD1,14,TRBJ1-6,.,TGCAGTGCCCGACAGGGGGCGCAGAATTCACCCCTCCACTTT,CSARQGAQNSPLHF